This T cell receptor (beta chain) was recovered during a study of identical twins. A universal primer binding site was introduced by template switching. The final cDNA contained unique molecular identifiers. TCRdb reanalysed the 5' RACE reads using MiXCR and keeps one entry per CDR3 protein. Of about 490,000 distinct CDR3 sequences detected, approximately 14% appear once; the ten largest clones hold around 0.4%. The CDR3 runs 12 residues. Germline-derived CDR1 and CDR2 are DFQATT and SNEGSKA (reference sequence). Trimming pared 1 base from V and 3 bases from J, leaving 7 bases between. The sample also formed part of further work on yellow fever vaccine responses in identical twins.

The rearrangement uses TRBV20-1 and TRBJ2-7; the D is unclear. Sequenced input: CD4+ T cells sorted from blood. The clonotype was recovered from a woman between 18 and 29 years old in good health. The chain's CDR3 is CSARASDYEQYF. The CDR3 nucleotides are TGCAGTGCTAGAGCCTCTGACTACGAGCAGTACTTC.